This is a list of T cell receptor beta chains from one sample in a study of immune cell composition in non-small cell lung cancer. Profiling relied on immunoSEQ multiplex PCR, and the TCRdb table lists in-frame clones only, not all of them. The data hold about 5,200 clones, with about two thirds observed a single time. The sample consisted of lung tumor tissue. The receptors were sampled from a human donor with non-small cell lung cancer. Both conserved end residues are part of each CDR3. A D gene is named only where the DNA matches it firmly. Size values are once, few and many counts, or a class for expanded clones, and some rows have none.

j_gene	abundance	d_gene	v_gene	CDR3nt	CDR3aa
TRBJ1-5	NA	NA	TRBV27	TGTGCCAGCAGTTTACTTAGCAATCAGCCCCAGCATTTT	CASSLLSNQPQHF
TRBJ1-4	NA	TRBD1	TRBV5-1	TGCGCCAGCAGCTGGAGCGGGACAGGGGGTGAAAAACTGTTTTTT	CASSWSGTGGEKLFF
TRBJ1-2	NA	NA	TRBV29-1	TGCAGCGTTGAAGGCAGTGCTGGCTATGGCTACACCTTC	CSVEGSAGYGYTF
TRBJ2-5	NA	TRBD1	TRBV2	TGTGCCAGCGGACCAGGGGGAAGGAAGACCCAGTACTTC	CASGPGGRKTQYF
TRBJ1-4	once	NA	TRBV5-4	TGTGCCAGCAGCCCCTTACCAGGCGAAAAACTGTTTTTT	CASSPLPGEKLFF
TRBJ2-3	once	NA	TRBV5-6	TGTGCCAGCAGCTTGGTGCCGGGAGCTGGCACAGATACGCAGTATTTT	CASSLVPGAGTDTQYF
TRBJ1-1	NA	NA	TRBV7-9	TGTGCCAGCAGCCCCCCGTCGGGGGGTCCTAACACTGAAGCTTTCTTT	CASSPPSGGPNTEAFF
TRBJ1-5	NA	NA	TRBV30	TGTGCCTGGAGGCTCGATTCACACCAGCCCCAGCATTTT	CAWRLDSHQPQHF
TRBJ2-5	NA	NA	TRBV6-5	TGTGCCAGCAGTGAGGCAGCCGAGACCCAGTACTTC	CASSEAAETQYF
TRBJ1-2	few	NA	TRBV28	TGTGCCAGCAGTTTAAGTGTGACTTTTAACTATGGCTACACCTTC	CASSLSVTFNYGYTF
TRBJ1-1	NA	NA	TRBV29-1	TGCAGCGCGATGGGGCGAGCCTTGGGAGGCACTGAAGCTTTCTTT	CSAMGRALGGTEAFF